A selection of T cell receptor beta chains follows, all from one sample in a study of shared clonotypes between healthy human individuals. The method was immunoSEQ multiplex PCR; TCRdb's version includes in-frame clones alone and lacks a portion of them. The sample records over a million clones, 75% to 85% being singletons. The sample was memory CD4+ T cells from PBMCs. The receptors were gathered from a man between 18 and 29 years old in good health. Some clones in this sample may be carry-over from other donors' samples. CDR3s include the opening cysteine and the closing phenylalanine or tryptophan.

15	TRBJ2-3	TRBV5-1	CASSLVRGVTDTQYF
16	TRBJ2-7	TRBV9	CASSALSTLITREQYF
14	TRBJ1-5	TRBV6-6	CASSGGQGPQPQHF
15	TRBJ2-2	TRBV7-8	CASRGLAGNTGELFF
14	TRBJ2-2	TRBV30	CAWDRTGTTGELFF
15	TRBJ1-3	TRBV11-2	CASSSGTPSGNTIYF
10	TRBJ2-1	TRBV19	CASLGNEQFF
14	TRBJ2-7	TRBV6-1	CASREDSSSYEQYF
16	TRBJ2-7	TRBV2	CASSLQGGQGTYEQYF
15	TRBJ2-7	TRBV28	CASSLGLAGTYEQYF
13	TRBJ2-4	TRBV9	CASSVDHVGIQYF
15	TRBJ2-6	TRBV19	CASTPKGGGANVLTF
14	TRBJ2-2	TRBV27	CASSMSYGAGELFF
11	TRBJ2-7	TRBV7-9	CASSLITEQYF
14	TRBJ2-1	TRBV29-1	CSGRGGLARAEQFF
16	TRBJ1-5	TRBV6-6	CASSQGGTGRGQPQHF
12	TRBJ2-1	TRBV2	CASSYVLNEQFF
14	TRBJ1-1	TRBV9	CASSNGQGLTEAFF
16	TRBJ2-2	TRBV4-3	CASSQVSGANTGELFF
14	TRBJ2-1	TRBV6-5	CASSPRDFYNEQFF
14	TRBJ2-2	TRBV10-3	CAISDTANTGELFF
13	TRBJ2-7	TRBV5-4	CASSLSGAYEQYF
13	TRBJ1-3	TRBV5-1	CASSSDPTGTIYF
14	TRBJ1-1	TRBV5-1	CASSRSEMNTEAFF